The clone carrying this T cell receptor (beta chain) was observed a single time. This CDR3 has 13 amino acids. Germline CDR1 and CDR2: LNHDA and SQIVND (reference sequence). Trimming left V 10 bases short and J 6 bases short, with 18 bases between. The data were taken from a study of blood T cell repertoires in COVID-19. Study summary: Sample material is recorded as cDNA or gDNA derived from T cells, B-cell-depleted T cells, or PBMCs.

Profiling relied on immunoSEQ multiplex PCR, and the TCRdb table lists in-frame clones only, not all of them. The sample consists of approximately 220,000 clones, about 80% of them appearing once. The TCR comes from a woman aged 40 to 50 with acute COVID-19. Sample: PBMCs or T cells enriched from blood (not recorded which). V usage is TRBV19 and J usage is TRBJ1-2; D is possibly TRBD1 (5 bases). CDR3 nucleotides: TGTGCCACCAAAGGCCCAGGGATGGATGGCTACACCTTC. It specifies CATKGPGMDGYTF.